The 7 T cell receptor beta chains below come from one sample, sequenced in a study of cytomegalovirus exposure and HLA in healthy donors. Amplification used 60 Vbeta primers and 13 Jbeta primers. Profiling relied on immunoSEQ multiplex PCR, and the TCRdb table lists in-frame clones only, not all of them. In the table there are about 190,000 clones, 75% to 85% of which are singletons. The sequenced sample was PBMCs. Receptors originate from a woman between 18 and 30 years old in good health and CMV-seropositive.

The chain has TRBV5-5 and TRBJ2-5, with 11 bases lining up with TRBD2. From germline, CDR1 is SGHKS and CDR2 YYEKEE (reference sequence). This CDR3 is built from 15 residues. Germline trimming cut 5 bases from V and 5 bases from J; bases unmatched to any gene: 8. The CDR3 is CASRSATSGDETQYF. CDR3 bases: TGTGCCAGCAGATCTGCGACTAGCGGGGATGAGACCCAGTACTTC. Variable domain in full (rest from reference TRBV5-5 and TRBJ2-5): DAGVTQSPTHLIKTRGQQVTLRCSPISGHKSVSWYQQVLGQGPQFIFQYYEKEERGRGNFPDRFSARQFPNYSSELNVNALLLGDSALYLCASRSATSGDETQYFGPGTRLLVL.

The V gene is TRBV7-2, the J gene TRBJ1-2; 9 positions match TRBD1. Germline V lookup: CDR1 SGHTA, CDR2 FQGNSA. V lost 4 bases, J lost 7 bases, and 10 bases stayed unmatched. This CDR3 spans 15 amino acids. As DNA, the CDR3 is TGTGCCAGCAGCTCTGAGGGAACAGGGGGCAGTGGCTACACCTTC. Translation gives CASSSEGTGGSGYTF.

The chain is built from TRBV19 and TRBJ2-1; TRBD1 might be the D (5 bases). Trimming removed 6 bases at V and 3 bases at J, with 12 bases between. Looked up from germline, CDR1 is LNHDA and CDR2 is SQIVND (reference sequence). The CDR3 runs to 14 residues. The CDR3 DNA reads as TGTGCCAGTAGCCAGGGTGATTACTACAATGAGCAGTTCTTC. This sequence encodes CASSQGDYYNEQFF.

This clone was observed a few times. The sample carries other DNA sequences with the same CDR3. The chain carries TRBV6-1 and TRBJ2-3; 9 bases agree with TRBD2. Trimming took 3 bases from V and 1 from J; bases not matched to a gene: 11. CDR1 and CDR2 from the germline V gene are MNHNS and SASEGT. This CDR3 contains 18 residues. The CDR3 DNA follows: TGTGCCAGCAGTGATGCTGCGGGGGGGCCGAGTCGCACAGATACGCAGTATTTT. It specifies CASSDAAGGPSRTDTQYF.

This chain links TRBV7-2 with TRBJ1-2; 7 bases match TRBD1. The CDR3 is 15 residues long. CDR1 and CDR2 (germline): SGHTA, FQGNSA. Trimming cost V 5 bases and J 4 bases; bases outside gene matches: 10. The chain's CDR3 is CASSAGQPGGYGYTF. Here the CDR3 DNA reads TGTGCCAGCAGCGCGGGACAGCCGGGCGGCTATGGCTACACCTTC.

This clone was seen once. The rearrangement joins TRBV4-3 to TRBJ2-3; perhaps TRBD2 as D (5 bases). CDR3 length: 15 amino acids. Per the germline V gene, CDR1 is LGHNA and CDR2 is YSLEER. V lost 3 bases and J 1 base, leaving 11 bases between the germline ends. Written as DNA, the CDR3 is TGCGCCAGCAGCCAGAACGACGGGGGCACAGATACGCAGTATTTT. This translates into CASSQNDGGTDTQYF.

The chain joins TRBV5-1 to TRBJ1-5; no clear D gene. The V end was cut by 0 bases, the J end by 5 bases, with 6 bases between. Germline V lookup: CDR1 SGHRS, CDR2 YFSETQ. This CDR3 has 13 residues. CDR3: CASSLEADQPQHF. DNA for the CDR3: TGCGCCAGCAGCTTGGAAGCCGATCAGCCCCAGCATTTT.